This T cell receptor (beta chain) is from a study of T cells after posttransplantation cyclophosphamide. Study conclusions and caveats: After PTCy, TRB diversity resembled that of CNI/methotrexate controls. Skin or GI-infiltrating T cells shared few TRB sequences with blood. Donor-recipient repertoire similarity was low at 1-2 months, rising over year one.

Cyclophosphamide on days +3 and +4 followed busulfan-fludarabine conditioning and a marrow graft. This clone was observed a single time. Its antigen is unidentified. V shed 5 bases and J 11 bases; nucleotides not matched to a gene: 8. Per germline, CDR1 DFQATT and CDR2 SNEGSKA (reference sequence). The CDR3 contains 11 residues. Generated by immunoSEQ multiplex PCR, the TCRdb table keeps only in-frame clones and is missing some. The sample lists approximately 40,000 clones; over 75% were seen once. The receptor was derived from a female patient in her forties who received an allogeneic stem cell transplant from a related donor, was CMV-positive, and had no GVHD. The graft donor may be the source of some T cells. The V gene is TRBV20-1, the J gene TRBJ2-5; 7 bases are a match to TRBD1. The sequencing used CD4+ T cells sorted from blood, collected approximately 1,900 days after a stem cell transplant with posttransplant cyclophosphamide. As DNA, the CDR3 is TGCAGTGCTGAGAGGGGGCGAGAGCAGTACTTC. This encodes CSAERGREQYF.